This T cell receptor (beta chain) was captured in a study of blood T cell repertoires in COVID-19. This clone came up a few times. From germline, CDR1 is LGHDT and CDR2 YNNKEL (reference sequence). Trimming shortened V by 4 bases and J by 7 bases, and 14 bases separated the two germline ends. The CDR3 is 15 amino acids. The data were produced by immunoSEQ multiplex PCR, yet TCRdb's version contains in-frame clones alone and is incomplete. The sample shows over 140,000 clones, approximately 79% of them seen only once. This sequence originates from a woman aged 45-60 years who had recovered from COVID-19. The chain recombines TRBV3-1 (or the pseudogene TRBV3-2) with TRBJ1-6; D not certain. Sequencing was carried out using PBMCs or T cells enriched from blood (not recorded which). The CDR3 protein is CASSRVGVDNSPLHF. For the CDR3, the DNA is TGTGCCAGCAGCCGAGTCGGGGTAGACAATTCACCCCTCCACTTT.